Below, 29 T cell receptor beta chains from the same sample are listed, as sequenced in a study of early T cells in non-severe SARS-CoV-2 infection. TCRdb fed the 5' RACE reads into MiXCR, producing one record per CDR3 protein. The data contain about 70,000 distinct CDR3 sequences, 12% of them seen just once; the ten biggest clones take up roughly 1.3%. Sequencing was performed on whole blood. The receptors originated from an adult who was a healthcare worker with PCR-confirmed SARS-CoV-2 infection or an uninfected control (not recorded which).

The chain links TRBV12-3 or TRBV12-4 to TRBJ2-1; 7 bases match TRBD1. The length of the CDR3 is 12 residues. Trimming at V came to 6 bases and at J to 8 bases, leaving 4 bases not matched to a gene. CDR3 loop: CASRTGVYEQFF. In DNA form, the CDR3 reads TGTGCCAGCAGAACAGGGGTCTATGAGCAGTTCTTC.

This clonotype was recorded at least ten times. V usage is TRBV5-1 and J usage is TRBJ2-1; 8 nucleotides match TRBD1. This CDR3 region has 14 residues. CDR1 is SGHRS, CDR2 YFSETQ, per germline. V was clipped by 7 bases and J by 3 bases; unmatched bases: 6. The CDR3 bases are TGCGCCAGCGGGTCAGGACAGGGCTACAATGAGCAGTTCTTC. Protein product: CASGSGQGYNEQFF.

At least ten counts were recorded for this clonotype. This CDR3 is CASSSRTSGSVSSYNEQFF. In nucleotides, the CDR3 is TGTGCCAGCAGTTCTCGGACTAGCGGGAGCGTATCGTCCTACAATGAGCAGTTCTTC. The chain joins TRBV28 to TRBJ2-1; 13 bases agree with TRBD2. Germline trimming cut 4 bases from V and 1 base from J; bases unmatched to any gene: 10. Germline CDR1 and CDR2: MDHEN and SYDVKM. The CDR3 is made up of 19 amino acids.

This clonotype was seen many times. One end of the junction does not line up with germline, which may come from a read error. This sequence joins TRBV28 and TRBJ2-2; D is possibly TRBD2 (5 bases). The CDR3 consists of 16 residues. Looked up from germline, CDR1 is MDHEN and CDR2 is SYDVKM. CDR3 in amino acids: CASSFEGGKNPGELFF. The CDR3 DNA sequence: TGTGCCAGCAGTTTCGAGGGCGGAAAGAACCCCGGGGAGCTGTTTTTT.

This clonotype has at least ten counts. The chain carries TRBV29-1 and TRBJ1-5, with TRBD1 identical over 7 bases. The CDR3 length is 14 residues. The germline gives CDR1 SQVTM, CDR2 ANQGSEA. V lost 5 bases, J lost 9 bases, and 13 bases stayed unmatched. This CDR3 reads CSVREQGSPGPQHF. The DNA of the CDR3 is TGCAGCGTTCGAGAACAGGGGTCGCCGGGGCCCCAGCATTTT.

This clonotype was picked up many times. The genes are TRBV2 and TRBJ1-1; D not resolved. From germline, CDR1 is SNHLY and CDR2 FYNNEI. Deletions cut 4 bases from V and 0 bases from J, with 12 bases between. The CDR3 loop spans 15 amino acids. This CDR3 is CASSVESNMNTEAFF. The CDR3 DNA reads TGTGCCAGCAGTGTAGAGTCTAATATGAACACTGAAGCTTTCTTT.

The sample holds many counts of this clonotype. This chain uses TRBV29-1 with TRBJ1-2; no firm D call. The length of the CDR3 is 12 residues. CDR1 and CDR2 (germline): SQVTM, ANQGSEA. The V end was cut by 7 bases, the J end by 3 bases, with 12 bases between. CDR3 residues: CSARRRDYGYTF. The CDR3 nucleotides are TGCAGCGCCCGCCGGAGGGACTATGGCTACACCTTC.

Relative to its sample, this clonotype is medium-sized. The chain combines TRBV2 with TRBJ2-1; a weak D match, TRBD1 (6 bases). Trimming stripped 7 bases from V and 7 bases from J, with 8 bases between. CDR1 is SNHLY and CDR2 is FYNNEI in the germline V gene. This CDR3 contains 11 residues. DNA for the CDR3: TGTGCCAGCAATGGACAGAATGAGCAGTTCTTC. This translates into CASNGQNEQFF.

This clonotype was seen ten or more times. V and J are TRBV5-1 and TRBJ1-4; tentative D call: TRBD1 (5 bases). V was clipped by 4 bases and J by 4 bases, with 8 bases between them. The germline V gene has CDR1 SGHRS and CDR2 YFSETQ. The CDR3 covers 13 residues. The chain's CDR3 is CASSQGHNEKLFF. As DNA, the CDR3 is TGCGCCAGCAGCCAAGGACATAATGAAAAACTGTTTTTT.

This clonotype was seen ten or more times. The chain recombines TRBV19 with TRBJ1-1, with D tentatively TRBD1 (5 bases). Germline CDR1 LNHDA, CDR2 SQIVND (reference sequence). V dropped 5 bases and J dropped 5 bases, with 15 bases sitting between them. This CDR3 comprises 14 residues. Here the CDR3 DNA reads TGTGCCAGTAGTCTGGTGGGTCGGGGGACTGAAGCTTTCTTT. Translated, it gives CASSLVGRGTEAFF.

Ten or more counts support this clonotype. DNA of the CDR3: TGCAGTGCTAGAGCGGCTAGCTCCTACTCCTACAATGAGCAGTTCTTC. Its translation is CSARAASSYSYNEQFF. This rearrangement joins TRBV20-1 to TRBJ2-1, with D tentatively TRBD2 (5 bases). Looked up from germline, CDR1 is DFQATT and CDR2 is SNEGSKA (reference sequence). Trimming stripped 1 base from V and 0 bases from J, with 13 bases between. The CDR3 contains 16 residues.

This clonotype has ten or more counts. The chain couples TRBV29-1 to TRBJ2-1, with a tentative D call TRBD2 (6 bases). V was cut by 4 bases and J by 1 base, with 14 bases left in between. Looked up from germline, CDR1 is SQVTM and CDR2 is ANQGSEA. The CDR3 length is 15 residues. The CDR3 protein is CSVVASVVSYNEQFF. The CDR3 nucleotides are TGCAGCGTTGTAGCTAGCGTGGTTTCCTACAATGAGCAGTTCTTC.

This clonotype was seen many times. This chain's CDR3 is CASSLEGQGTSGYTF. The CDR3, as DNA: TGTGCCAGCAGCTTAGAGGGACAGGGGACGTCGGGCTACACCTTC. The chain couples TRBV7-9 to TRBJ1-2; TRBD1 agrees at 10 bases. The CDR3 runs 15 residues. V shed 1 base and J 8 bases; nucleotides not matched to a gene: 7. The germline V gene encodes CDR1 SEHNR and CDR2 FQNEAQ (reference sequence).

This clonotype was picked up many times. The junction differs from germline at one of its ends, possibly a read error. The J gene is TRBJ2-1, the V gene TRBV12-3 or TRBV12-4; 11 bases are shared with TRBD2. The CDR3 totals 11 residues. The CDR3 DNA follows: TGTGCCAGCAGTCTACTAGCGGGAGTAGGCTTC. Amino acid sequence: CASSLLAGVGF.

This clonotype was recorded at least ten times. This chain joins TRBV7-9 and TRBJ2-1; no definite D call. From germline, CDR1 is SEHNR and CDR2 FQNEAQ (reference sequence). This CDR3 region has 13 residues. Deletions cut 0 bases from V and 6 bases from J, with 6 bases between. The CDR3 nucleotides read TGTGCCAGCAGCTTAGCGACCTTCAATGAGCAGTTCTTC. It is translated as CASSLATFNEQFF.

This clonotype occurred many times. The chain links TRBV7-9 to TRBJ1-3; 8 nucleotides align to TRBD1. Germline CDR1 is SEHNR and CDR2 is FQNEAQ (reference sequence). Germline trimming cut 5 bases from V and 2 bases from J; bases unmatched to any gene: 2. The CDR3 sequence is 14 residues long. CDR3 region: CASSSRGPGNTIYF. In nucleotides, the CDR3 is TGTGCCAGCAGCAGCAGGGGGCCTGGAAACACCATATATTTT.

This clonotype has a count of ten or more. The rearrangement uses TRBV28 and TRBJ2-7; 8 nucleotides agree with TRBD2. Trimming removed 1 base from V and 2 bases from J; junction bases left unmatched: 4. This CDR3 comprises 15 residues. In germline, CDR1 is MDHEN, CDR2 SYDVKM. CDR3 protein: CASSLSSGLAYEQYF. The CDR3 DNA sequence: TGTGCCAGCAGTTTATCTAGCGGGCTAGCCTACGAGCAGTACTTC.

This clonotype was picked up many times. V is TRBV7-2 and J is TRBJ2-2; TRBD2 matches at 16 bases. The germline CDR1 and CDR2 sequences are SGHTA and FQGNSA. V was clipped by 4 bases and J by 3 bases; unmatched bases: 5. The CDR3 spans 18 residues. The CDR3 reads CASSSGTSGRVDTGELFF. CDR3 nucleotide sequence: TGTGCCAGCAGCTCCGGGACTAGCGGGAGGGTTGACACCGGGGAGCTGTTTTTT. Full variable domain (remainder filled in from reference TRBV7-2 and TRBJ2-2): GAGVSQSPSNKVTEKGKDVELRCDPISGHTALYWYRQSLGQGLEFLIYFQGNSAPDKSGLPSDRFSAERTGGSVSTLTIQRTQQEDSAVYLCASSSGTSGRVDTGELFFGEGSRLTVL.

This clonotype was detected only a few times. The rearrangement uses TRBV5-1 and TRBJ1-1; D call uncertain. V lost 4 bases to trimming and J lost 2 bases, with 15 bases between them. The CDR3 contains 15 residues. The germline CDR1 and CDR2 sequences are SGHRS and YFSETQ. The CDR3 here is CASSDARQGNTEAFF. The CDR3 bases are TGCGCCAGCAGCGACGCCCGCCAAGGAAACACTGAAGCTTTCTTT.

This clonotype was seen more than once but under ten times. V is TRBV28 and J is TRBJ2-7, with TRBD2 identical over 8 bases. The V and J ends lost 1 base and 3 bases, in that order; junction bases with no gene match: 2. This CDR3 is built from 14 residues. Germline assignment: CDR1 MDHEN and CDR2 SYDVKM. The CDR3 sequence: CASSLSLAGYEQYF. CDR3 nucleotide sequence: TGTGCCAGCAGTTTATCTCTAGCGGGCTACGAGCAGTACTTC.

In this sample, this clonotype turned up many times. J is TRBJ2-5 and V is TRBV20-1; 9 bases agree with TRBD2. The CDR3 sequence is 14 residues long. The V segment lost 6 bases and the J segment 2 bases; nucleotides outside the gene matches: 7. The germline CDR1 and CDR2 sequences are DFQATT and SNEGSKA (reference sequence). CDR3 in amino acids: CSASTTSGQETQYF. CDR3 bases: TGCAGTGCCAGCACGACTAGCGGACAAGAGACCCAGTACTTC.

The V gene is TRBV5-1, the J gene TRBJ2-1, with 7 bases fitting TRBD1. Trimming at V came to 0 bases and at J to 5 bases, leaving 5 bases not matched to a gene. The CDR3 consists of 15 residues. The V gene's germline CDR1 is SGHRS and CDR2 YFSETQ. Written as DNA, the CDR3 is TGCGCCAGCAGCTTGGCGACAGGGAGAAACAATGAGCAGTTCTTC. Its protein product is CASSLATGRNNEQFF. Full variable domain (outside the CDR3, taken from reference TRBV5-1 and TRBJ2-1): KAGVTQTPRYLIKTRGQQVTLSCSPISGHRSVSWYQQTPGQGLQFLFEYFSETQRNKGNFPGRFSGRQFSNSRSEMNVSTLELGDSALYLCASSLATGRNNEQFFGPGTRLTVL.

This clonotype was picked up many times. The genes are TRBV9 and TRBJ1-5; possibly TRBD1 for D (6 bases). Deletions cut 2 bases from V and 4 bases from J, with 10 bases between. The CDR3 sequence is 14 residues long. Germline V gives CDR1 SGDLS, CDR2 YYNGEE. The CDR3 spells CASSVGGGNQPQHF. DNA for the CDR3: TGTGCCAGCAGCGTTGGGGGCGGGAATCAGCCCCAGCATTTT.

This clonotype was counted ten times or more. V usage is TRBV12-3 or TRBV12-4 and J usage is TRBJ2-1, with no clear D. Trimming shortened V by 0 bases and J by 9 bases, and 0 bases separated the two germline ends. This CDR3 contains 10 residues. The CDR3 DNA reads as TGTGCCAGCAGTTTAGCTGAGCAGTTCTTC. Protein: CASSLAEQFF.

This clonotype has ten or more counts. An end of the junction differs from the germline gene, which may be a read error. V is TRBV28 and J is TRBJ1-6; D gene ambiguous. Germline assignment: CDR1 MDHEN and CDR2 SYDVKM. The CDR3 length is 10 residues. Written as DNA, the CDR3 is TGTGCCAGCAGTTCTTCACTCCTCCACTTT. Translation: CASSSSLLHF. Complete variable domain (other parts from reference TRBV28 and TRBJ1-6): DVKVTQSSRYLVKRTGEKVFLECVQDMDHENMFWYRQDPGLGLRLIYFSYDVKMKEKGDIPEGYSVSREKKERFSLILESASTNQTSMYLCASSSSLLHFGNGTRLTVT.

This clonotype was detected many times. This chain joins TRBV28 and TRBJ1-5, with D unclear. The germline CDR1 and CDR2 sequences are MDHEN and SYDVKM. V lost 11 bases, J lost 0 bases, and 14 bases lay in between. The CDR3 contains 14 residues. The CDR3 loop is CASHWSYSNQPQHF. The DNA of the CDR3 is TGTGCCTCCCATTGGAGTTATAGCAATCAGCCCCAGCATTTT.

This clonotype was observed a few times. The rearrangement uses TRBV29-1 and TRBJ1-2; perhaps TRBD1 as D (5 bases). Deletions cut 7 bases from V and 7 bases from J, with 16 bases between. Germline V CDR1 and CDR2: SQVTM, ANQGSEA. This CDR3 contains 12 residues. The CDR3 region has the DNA TGCAGCGGTGGATGGTCGAGGGGTGGCTACACCTTC. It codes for CSGGWSRGGYTF.

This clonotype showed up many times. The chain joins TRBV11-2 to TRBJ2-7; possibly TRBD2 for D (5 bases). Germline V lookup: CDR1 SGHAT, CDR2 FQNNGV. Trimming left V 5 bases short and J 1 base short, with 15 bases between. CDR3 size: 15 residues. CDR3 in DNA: TGTGCCAGCAGCATAATAAGGGCGGGTTCCTACGAGCAGTACTTC. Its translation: CASSIIRAGSYEQYF.

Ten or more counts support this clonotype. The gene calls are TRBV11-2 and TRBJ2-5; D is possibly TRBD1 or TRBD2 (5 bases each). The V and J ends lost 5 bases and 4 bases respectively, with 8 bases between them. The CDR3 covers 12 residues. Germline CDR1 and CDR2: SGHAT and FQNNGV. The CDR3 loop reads CASSPGAETQYF. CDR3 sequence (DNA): TGTGCCAGCAGCCCCGGGGCAGAGACCCAGTACTTC. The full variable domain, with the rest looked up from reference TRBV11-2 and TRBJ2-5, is EAGVAQSPRYKIIEKRQSVAFWCNPISGHATLYWYQQILGQGPKLLIQFQNNGVVDDSQLPKDRFSAERLKGVDSTLKIQPAKLEDSAVYLCASSPGAETQYFGPGTRLLVL.